The sample holds a few counts of the clone carrying this TCR beta chain. The antigen remains undetermined. This CDR3 is built from 15 residues. Trimming took off 2 bases at V and 7 bases at J, with 18 bases between the two ends. Germline assignment: CDR1 ENHRY and CDR2 SYGVKD. Here immunoSEQ multiplex PCR was the method, and the copy in TCRdb shows in-frame clones only, minus some. The table shows around 15,000 clones, with under 85% occurring only once. This sample is part of a study of OX40 agonist ivuxolimab in advanced cancers. On the study more broadly: Melanoma, hepatocellular carcinoma, head and neck or renal cell cancer occurred in dose-escalation patients. The study's findings and limits: Clonal expansion in partial responders at 0.1-3.0 mg/kg ranked among the lowest.

Autoimmune disease history or systemic immunosuppression was exclusionary. This TCR was sampled from an adult with an advanced solid tumor such as melanoma, head and neck, liver or kidney cancer. The chain recombines TRBV10-3 with TRBJ2-7; D is possibly TRBD1 (6 bases). The sequencing here drew on CD4+ or CD8+ T cells sorted from blood, taken in a trial of the OX40 agonist ivuxolimab. CDR3 bases: TGTGCCATCAGTGAGGAGCGCAGGGGAAATCTGGAGCAGTACTTC. Protein: CAISEERRGNLEQYF.